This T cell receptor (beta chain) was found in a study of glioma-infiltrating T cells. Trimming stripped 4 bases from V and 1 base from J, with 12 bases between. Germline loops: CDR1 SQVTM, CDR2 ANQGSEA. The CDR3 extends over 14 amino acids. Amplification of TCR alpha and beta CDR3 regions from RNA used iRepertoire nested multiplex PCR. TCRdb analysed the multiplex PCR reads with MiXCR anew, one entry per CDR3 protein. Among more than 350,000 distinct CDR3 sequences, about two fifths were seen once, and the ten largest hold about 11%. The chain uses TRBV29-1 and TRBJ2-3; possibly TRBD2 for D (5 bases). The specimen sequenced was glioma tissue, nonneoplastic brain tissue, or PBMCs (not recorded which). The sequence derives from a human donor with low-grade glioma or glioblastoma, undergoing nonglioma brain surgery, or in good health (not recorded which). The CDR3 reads CSVGEGIGTDTQYF. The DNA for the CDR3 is TGCAGCGTTGGTGAGGGAATCGGCACAGATACGCAGTATTTT.